What follows is one TCR beta chain and its context. The data belong to a study of T-cell memory formation after mild COVID-19. Using its own MiXCR run on the 5' RACE reads, TCRdb lists one record per CDR3 protein. The profile shows around 130,000 distinct CDR3 sequences, around 15% of them singletons. The clonotype was recovered from a man aged 18 to 30 who had mild COVID-19 (a few samples of this study predate the infection). Cell type and time point are not known. The sequenced material came from PBMCs or a T cell subset sorted from them (not recorded which).

The DNA of the CDR3 is TGTGCCAGCAGTCCCGGACAGACTTCCAATCAGCCCCAGCATTTT. Translation gives CASSPGQTSNQPQHF. The chain couples TRBV2 to TRBJ1-5, with D possibly being TRBD1 (6 bases). Germline V gene sequence: CDR1 SNHLY, CDR2 FYNNEI. This CDR3 has 15 residues. The V gene lost 5 bases and the J gene lost 3 bases, with 14 bases spanning the gap.